This TCR beta chain comes out of a study of early T cells in non-severe SARS-CoV-2 infection. Individual cDNA molecules were tagged with unique molecular identifiers, the study reported. TCRdb re-analysed the 5' RACE reads in MiXCR, keeping a single row per CDR3 protein. The repertoire consists of roughly 32,000 distinct CDR3 sequences, with around 9% occurring once and the leading ten covering around 14%. Points from the study as a whole: Comparison of clonotypes with VDJdb favored anti-spike CD8 responses while missing private and CD4 specificities.

There are many counts of this clonotype. Its antigen is currently unknown. Per the germline V gene, CDR1 is KGHSH and CDR2 is LQKENI. The junction had 7 bases not matched to a gene; V was cut back by 5 bases and J by 4 bases. The CDR3 has 14 amino acids. Sequencing input: whole blood. V and J are TRBV18 and TRBJ1-2; 7 bases map to TRBD1. This sequence originates from an adult who was a healthcare worker with PCR-confirmed SARS-CoV-2 infection or an uninfected control (not recorded which). For the CDR3, the DNA is TGTGCCAGCTCAGTAGAGGGGGCGAGCTATGGCTACACCTTC. Amino acid sequence: CASSVEGASYGYTF.